The next 15 T cell receptor beta chains were all read from a single sample in a study of identical twins. TCRdb independently ran MiXCR on the 5' RACE reads; one entry per CDR3 protein. Altogether about 700,000 distinct CDR3 sequences are present, around 6% being singletons, with the ten largest covering about 2%. Material for sequencing was naive T cells sorted from blood. These TCRs come from a man between 18 and 29 years old in good health.

This clonotype was recorded many times. The J gene is TRBJ2-1, the V gene TRBV29-1; TRBD2 matches 7 bases. After removal of 4 bases from V and 4 bases from J, the junction contained 7 bases not matched to a gene. CDR3 length: 14 amino acids. The germline CDR1 and CDR2 sequences are SQVTM and ANQGSEA. The CDR3 protein is CSVVPGGGYNEQFF. The CDR3 DNA reads as TGCAGCGTTGTACCGGGGGGAGGGTACAATGAGCAGTTCTTC.

The rearrangement joins TRBV20-1 to TRBJ2-2, with D maybe TRBD2 (6 bases). V dropped 6 bases and J dropped 7 bases, with 24 bases sitting between them. The CDR3 totals 16 residues. Germline CDR1 reads DFQATT; CDR2 reads SNEGSKA (reference sequence). In DNA, the CDR3 is TGCAGTGCCGGGAGCGCCCCGCGGACTGATGGCGGGGAGCTGTTTTTT. It specifies CSAGSAPRTDGGELFF.

This clonotype occurred many times. This chain links TRBV12-3 or TRBV12-4 with TRBJ2-7, with TRBD2 identical over 12 bases. CDR3 length equals 14 residues. The J segment lost 6 bases and the V segment lost 5 bases, leaving 5 bases of the junction unmatched. The CDR3 DNA reads as TGTGCCAGCAGTCCGACTAGCGGGAGTGTCGAGCAGTACGTC. This encodes CASSPTSGSVEQYV.

This clonotype has more than one count but fewer than ten. This CDR3 reads CASSRRDGGTDTQYF. CDR3 bases: TGTGCCAGCAGCCGTCGGGACGGGGGCACAGATACGCAGTATTTT. V usage is TRBV4-2 and J usage is TRBJ2-3; D is possibly TRBD1 or TRBD2 (5 bases each). CDR1 is LGHNA, CDR2 YNFKEQ, per germline. Trimming shortened V by 4 bases and J by 1 base, and 12 bases separated the two germline ends. This CDR3 has 15 amino acids.

This chain joins TRBV24-1 and TRBJ2-3; TRBD2 aligns across 11 bases. The ends lost 12 bases at V and 3 bases at J; junction bases unmatched: 10. The CDR3 spans 15 residues. Looked up from germline, CDR1 is KGHDR and CDR2 is SFDVKD. The CDR3 reads CAVLLAGVGTDTQYF. The CDR3, as DNA: TGTGCCGTCCTACTAGCGGGAGTTGGAACAGATACGCAGTATTTT.

V is TRBV28 and J is TRBJ2-3, with unresolved D. The CDR3 extends over 15 amino acids. In germline, CDR1 is MDHEN, CDR2 SYDVKM. V shed 5 bases and J shed 0 bases, with 12 bases lying between them. The CDR3, as DNA: TGTGCCAGCAGTCCAAGCGCGATAAGCACAGATACGCAGTATTTT. Protein sequence: CASSPSAISTDTQYF.

This clonotype was recorded at least ten times. The chain joins TRBV15 to TRBJ1-5; no firm D call. Trimming shortened V by 8 bases and J by 7 bases, and 15 bases separated the two germline ends. This CDR3 region has 13 residues. Germline values: CDR1 LNHNV, CDR2 YYDKDF (reference sequence). The CDR3 sequence is CATQGMMNQPQHF. The CDR3 region has the DNA TGTGCCACCCAAGGGATGATGAACCAGCCCCAGCATTTT. The whole variable domain, filled in from reference TRBV15 and TRBJ1-5, reads DAMVIQNPRYQVTQFGKPVTLSCSQTLNHNVMYWYQQKSSQAPKLLFHYYDKDFNNEADTPDNFQSRRPNTSFCFLDIRSPGLGDTAMYLCATQGMMNQPQHFGDGTRLSIL.

This clonotype was seen a handful of times. The chain links TRBV5-1 to TRBJ2-1; no reliable D call. Deletions cut 2 bases from V and 4 bases from J, with 10 bases between. This CDR3 has 14 amino acids. The germline V gene has CDR1 SGHRS and CDR2 YFSETQ. As DNA, the CDR3 is TGCGCCAGCAGCTTTGGTGGCCAGTACAATGAGCAGTTCTTC. Encoded protein: CASSFGGQYNEQFF. Complete variable domain (other parts from reference TRBV5-1 and TRBJ2-1): KAGVTQTPRYLIKTRGQQVTLSCSPISGHRSVSWYQQTPGQGLQFLFEYFSETQRNKGNFPGRFSGRQFSNSRSEMNVSTLELGDSALYLCASSFGGQYNEQFFGPGTRLTVL.

In nucleotides, the CDR3 is TGTGCCAGCAGCTTAGAATACCTGTCGTCTCTAAGCACAGATACGCAGTATTTT. This translates into CASSLEYLSSLSTDTQYF. The V call is TRBV11-2, the J call TRBJ2-3; D gene ambiguous. The V end lost 0 bases, the J end lost 0 bases, and 16 bases lay between the germline ends. CDR1 is SGHAT and CDR2 is FQNNGV in the germline V gene. The CDR3 extends over 18 amino acids.

Ten or more counts support this clonotype. The V and J genes are TRBV5-6 and TRBJ1-4; D remains ambiguous. The CDR3 runs 14 residues. Germline assignment: CDR1 SGHDT and CDR2 YYEEEE. Trimming removed 3 bases from V and 3 bases from J, with 9 bases in between. In DNA, the CDR3 is TGTGCCAGCAGCTCCGGACGGCCTAATGAAAAACTGTTTTTT. Its protein product is CASSSGRPNEKLFF. The entire variable domain, with the rest obtained from reference TRBV5-6 and TRBJ1-4, is as follows: DAGVTQSPTHLIKTRGQQVTLRCSPKSGHDTVSWYQQALGQGPQFIFQYYEEEERQRGNFPDRFSGHQFPNYSSELNVNALLLGDSALYLCASSSGRPNEKLFFGSGTQLSVL.

This clonotype showed up many times. The V and J genes are TRBV25-1 and TRBJ1-4; D possibly corresponds to TRBD1 (5 bases). This CDR3 is 11 amino acids long. The germline V gene encodes CDR1 MGHDK and CDR2 SYGVNS. V was pared by 5 bases and J by 12 bases, with 10 bases between. CDR3 residues: CASSSGTQLFF. In DNA form, the CDR3 reads TGTGCCAGCAGTTCCGGGACGCAACTGTTTTTT. The full variable domain, with the rest looked up from reference TRBV25-1 and TRBJ1-4, is EADIYQTPRYLVIGTGKKITLECSQTMGHDKMYWYQQDPGMELHLIHYSYGVNSTEKGDLSSESTVSRIRTEHFPLTLESARPSHTSQYLCASSSGTQLFFGSGTQLSVL.

For this clonotype: At one boundary the junction diverges from the germline segment, which might be a read error. V is TRBV12-3 or TRBV12-4 and J is TRBJ2-6; maybe TRBD1 (5 bases). The CDR3 length is 15 residues. The DNA of the CDR3 is TGTGCCAGCACTCCTTCAGGCTCTGGGGCCTACGTCCTGACTTTC. It encodes CASTPSGSGAYVLTF.

Only a few counts were recorded for this clonotype. The J gene is TRBJ2-1, the V gene TRBV11-2; 12 bases fit TRBD2. Germline assignment: CDR1 SGHAT and CDR2 FQNNGV. J gave up 10 bases and V 2 bases, and 3 bases lay outside the gene matches. This CDR3 spans 14 amino acids. CDR3: CASSLPTSGGEQFF. The CDR3 DNA reads TGTGCCAGCAGCTTACCTACTAGCGGGGGGGAGCAGTTCTTC. Drawing the rest from reference TRBV11-2 and TRBJ2-1, the complete variable domain is EAGVAQSPRYKIIEKRQSVAFWCNPISGHATLYWYQQILGQGPKLLIQFQNNGVVDDSQLPKDRFSAERLKGVDSTLKIQPAKLEDSAVYLCASSLPTSGGEQFFGPGTRLTVL.

This clonotype was counted many times. In DNA, the CDR3 is TGCAGTGCCTTGGGACTAGCGGGAGTAGAGACCCAGTACTTC. Translating gives CSALGLAGVETQYF. The V gene is TRBV20-1, the J gene TRBJ2-5, with 14 nucleotides matching TRBD2. Germline V gene lookup returns CDR1 DFQATT and CDR2 SNEGSKA (reference sequence). With 6 bases clipped from V and 4 bases from J, the junction kept 4 bases outside the gene matches. The CDR3 has 14 amino acids.

This chain connects TRBV9 to TRBJ2-1; D unclear. This CDR3 is built from 14 residues. Trimming removed 0 bases from V and 10 bases from J, with 14 bases in between. Germline CDR1 SGDLS, CDR2 YYNGEE. The CDR3 loop reads CASSVARSGLEQFF. In DNA form, the CDR3 reads TGTGCCAGCAGCGTAGCACGTTCGGGCTTGGAGCAGTTCTTC.